The 25 T cell receptor beta chains below were found in one sample sequenced in a study of cytomegalovirus exposure and HLA in healthy donors. The PCR made use of 60 Vbeta and 13 Jbeta primers. Assay: immunoSEQ multiplex PCR; the TCRdb copy retains only in-frame clones and omits some. The sample lists approximately 65,000 clones; 60% to 80% were seen once. Source material: PBMCs. These receptors all stem from a man aged 40-49 years in good health and CMV-seropositive.

V gene TRBV5-1 combines with J gene TRBJ1-1; tentatively, D is TRBD1 (6 bases). V dropped 0 bases and J dropped 1 base, with 10 bases sitting between them. CDR3 length: 15 amino acids. Germline CDR1 is SGHRS and CDR2 is YFSETQ. CDR3 sequence reads: CASSLDLGANTEAFF. The CDR3, as DNA: TGCGCCAGCAGCTTGGATTTGGGGGCGAACACTGAAGCTTTCTTT.

The table lists this clone with a count of one. The chain recombines TRBV19 with TRBJ2-3, with a weak D call TRBD1 (7 bases). The CDR3 runs to 14 residues. Trimming cost V 9 bases and J 3 bases, with 16 bases left between them. Per the germline V gene, CDR1 is LNHDA and CDR2 is SQIVND (reference sequence). The CDR3 coding sequence is TGTGCCAGCTCGCGGGACAGTGCGACAGATACGCAGTATTTT. It specifies CASSRDSATDTQYF.

The sample holds a few counts of this clone. This chain connects TRBV12-5 to TRBJ1-3; TRBD1 agrees at 7 bases. Per the germline V gene, CDR1 is LGHNT and CDR2 is FRNRAP. Trimming took 2 bases from V and 4 from J; bases not matched to a gene: 14. CDR3 length equals 18 residues. The CDR3 bases are TGTGCTAGTGGTTTGTACTCTGGACAGGAAGGTCGCGGAAACACCATATATTTT. Its translation: CASGLYSGQEGRGNTIYF.

The chain links TRBV11-1 to TRBJ2-6; TRBD1 matches at 9 bases. The germline CDR1 and CDR2 sequences are SGHAT and FQDESV (reference sequence). The junction had 11 bases not matched to a gene; V was cut back by 4 bases and J by 4 bases. The CDR3 loop spans 18 amino acids. The CDR3 DNA sequence: TGTGCCAGCAGCTCAAGATGGACAGGGGCTCGAGGGGCCAACGTCCTGACTTTC. Its translation: CASSSRWTGARGANVLTF. The entire variable domain, with the rest obtained from reference TRBV11-1 and TRBJ2-6, is as follows: EAEVAQSPRYKITEKSQAVAFWCDPISGHATLYWYRQILGQGPELLVQFQDESVVDDSQLPKDRFSAERLKGVDSTLKIQPAELGDSAMYLCASSSRWTGARGANVLTFGAGSRLTVL.

J is TRBJ2-2 and V is TRBV5-1; 13 bases agree with TRBD2. CDR3 length: 19 residues. Trimming cost V 0 bases and J 4 bases; bases outside gene matches: 9. Per the germline V gene, CDR1 is SGHRS and CDR2 is YFSETQ. This CDR3 reads CASSLVLLAGGTTTGELFF. CDR3 nucleotide sequence: TGCGCCAGCAGCTTGGTTCTACTAGCGGGGGGGACGACCACCGGGGAGCTGTTTTTT.

This sequence joins TRBV27 and TRBJ1-3; TRBD1 is a possible D gene (5 bases). Trimming left V 2 bases short and J 3 bases short, with 8 bases between. This CDR3 has 14 residues. Germline values: CDR1 MNHEY, CDR2 SMNVEV (reference sequence). The DNA for the CDR3 is TGTGCCAGCAGTTTAAGGGGTGTTGGAAACACCATATATTTT. It is translated as CASSLRGVGNTIYF.

The chain carries TRBV6-5 and TRBJ2-3; TRBD2 is a possible D gene (5 bases). V lost 8 bases and J lost 0, with 6 bases in between. The CDR3 runs 12 residues. CDR1 is MNHEY, CDR2 SVGAGI, per germline. CDR3 coding DNA: TGTGCCAGCGGGAGAAGCACAGATACGCAGTATTTT. As protein: CASGRSTDTQYF.

V usage is TRBV11-2 and J usage is TRBJ2-1; TRBD2 matches at 10 bases. With V trimmed by 4 bases and J by 7 bases, 7 bases remained unmatched. The germline V gene has CDR1 SGHAT and CDR2 FQNNGV. This CDR3 is 15 amino acids long. The CDR3 protein is CASSYGLAAPNEQFF. The CDR3 DNA reads as TGTGCCAGCAGCTACGGACTAGCGGCCCCTAATGAGCAGTTCTTC.

This clone was picked up a small number of times. The chain has TRBV4-2 and TRBJ2-3; maybe TRBD2 (5 bases). The CDR3 totals 13 residues. Trimming shortened V by 4 bases and J by 2 bases, and 7 bases separated the two germline ends. The V gene's germline CDR1 is LGHNA and CDR2 YNFKEQ. DNA of the CDR3: TGTGCCAGCAGCCTGACTACCACAGATACGCAGTATTTT. Its protein is CASSLTTTDTQYF.

This chain connects TRBV29-1 to TRBJ1-2, with TRBD1 matching over 10 bases. The CDR3 is made up of 14 amino acids. Germline V gives CDR1 SQVTM, CDR2 ANQGSEA. J was trimmed by 8 bases and V by 4 bases; bases with no gene match: 10. CDR3 nucleotide sequence: TGCAGCGTTGCGACAGGGGGCGTGGTGGTCGGCTACACCTTC. Amino acids: CSVATGGVVVGYTF. Looking up the rest from reference TRBV29-1 and TRBJ1-2 gives the full variable domain: SAVISQKPSRDICQRGTSLTIQCQVDSQVTMMFWYRQQPGQSLTLIATANQGSEATYESGFVIDKFPISRPNLTFSTLTVSNMSPEDSSIYLCSVATGGVVVGYTFGSGTRLTVV.

V usage is TRBV6-1 and J usage is TRBJ1-6; tentatively, D is TRBD1 (6 bases). CDR3 size: 15 residues. With 7 bases removed from V and 7 bases from J, the gap between germline ends came to 17 bases. Looked up from germline, CDR1 is MNHNS and CDR2 is SASEGT. The CDR3 nucleotides are TGTGCCAGCATCAAACCAACAGGGATGAATTCACCCCTCCACTTT. It specifies CASIKPTGMNSPLHF.

DNA of the CDR3: TGTGCCAGCAGCCGGGACAGGAACACTGAAGCTTTCTTT. Protein sequence: CASSRDRNTEAFF. This chain uses TRBV2 with TRBJ1-1; TRBD1 matches at 7 bases. Trimming cost V 6 bases and J 1 base; bases outside gene matches: 2. Germline CDR1 is SNHLY and CDR2 is FYNNEI. The CDR3 runs to 13 residues. The variable domain in full, with the rest retrieved from reference TRBV2 and TRBJ1-1, is EPEVTQTPSHQVTQMGQEVILRCVPISNHLYFYWYRQILGQKVEFLVSFYNNEISEKSEIFDDQFSVERPDGSNFTLKIRSTKLEDSAMYFCASSRDRNTEAFFGQGTRLTVV.

V and J are TRBV29-1 and TRBJ1-2; D is possibly TRBD1 (6 bases). V lost 8 bases, J lost 0 bases, and 13 bases lay in between. The CDR3 is made up of 13 amino acids. The germline V gene encodes CDR1 SQVTM and CDR2 ANQGSEA. CDR3 nucleotide sequence: TGCAGCATACAGGGCCCGACTAACTATGGCTACACCTTC. It specifies CSIQGPTNYGYTF.

This chain uses TRBV11-2 with TRBJ2-7; D gene unclear. The CDR3 loop spans 15 amino acids. V shed 5 bases and J shed 6 bases, with 20 bases lying between them. CDR1 and CDR2 (germline): SGHAT, FQNNGV. The DNA for the CDR3 is TGTGCCAGCAGCCCCTCGTTGGTTGCTCCCGGCGAGCAGTACTTC. The encoded protein is CASSPSLVAPGEQYF.

This rearrangement joins TRBV5-4 to TRBJ1-2; D call uncertain. Germline V lookup: CDR1 SGHNT, CDR2 YYREEE (reference sequence). V was cut by 7 bases and J by 5 bases, with 18 bases left in between. There are 14 residues in the CDR3. CDR3 nucleotide sequence: TGTGCCAGCCTCCCTGAAGGAGGAGGGTATGGCTACACCTTC. Its translation: CASLPEGGGYGYTF.

The gene calls are TRBV7-9 and TRBJ2-1, with 10 bases aligning to TRBD1. The CDR3 totals 14 residues. In germline, CDR1 is SEHNR, CDR2 FQNEAQ (reference sequence). With 3 bases clipped from V and 7 bases from J, the junction kept 3 bases outside the gene matches. For the CDR3, the DNA is TGTGCCAGCAGCTTTGGACAGGGGGGGAATGAGCAGTTCTTC. It is translated as CASSFGQGGNEQFF.

The genes are TRBV30 and TRBJ1-6, with D possibly TRBD1 on 6 matching bases. V was cut by 7 bases and J by 7 bases, with 20 bases left in between. Germline V gene lookup returns CDR1 GTSNPN and CDR2 SVGIG (reference sequence). CDR3 length: 15 residues. This CDR3 reads CASALYKGGNSPLHF. The CDR3 DNA follows: TGTGCCTCCGCCCTATATAAGGGGGGGAATTCACCCCTCCACTTT.

The chain employs TRBV30 and TRBJ2-2, with D tentatively TRBD2 (6 bases). Per germline, CDR1 GTSNPN and CDR2 SVGIG (reference sequence). Trimming took 0 bases from V and 6 from J, leaving 14 bases between them. There are 15 residues in the CDR3. The CDR3 reads CAWSVALGGSGELFF. DNA for the CDR3: TGTGCCTGGAGTGTAGCCCTAGGAGGGTCCGGGGAGCTGTTTTTT.

This sequence joins TRBV27 and TRBJ2-3; 7 bases line up with TRBD2. CDR3 length equals 16 residues. With V trimmed by 2 bases and J by 4 bases, 9 bases remained unmatched. CDR1 is MNHEY, CDR2 SMNVEV, per germline (reference sequence). The CDR3 region has the DNA TGTGCCAGCAGTTTAAGCCAGCGGGGTGGGCCAGATACGCAGTATTTT. It encodes CASSLSQRGGPDTQYF.

The chain employs TRBV5-1 and TRBJ2-3; 7 nucleotides line up with TRBD1. The CDR3 has 19 residues. Germline CDR1 and CDR2: SGHRS and YFSETQ. The V and J ends lost 3 bases and 0 bases, in that order; junction bases with no gene match: 16. The CDR3 DNA reads as TGCGCCAGCAGCTCGCGTTTTGGACAGGCAAAAGGTAGCACAGATACGCAGTATTTT. The encoded protein is CASSSRFGQAKGSTDTQYF. The full variable domain, its missing parts supplied by reference TRBV5-1 and TRBJ2-3, is KAGVTQTPRYLIKTRGQQVTLSCSPISGHRSVSWYQQTPGQGLQFLFEYFSETQRNKGNFPGRFSGRQFSNSRSEMNVSTLELGDSALYLCASSSRFGQAKGSTDTQYFGPGTRLTVL.

This clone was picked up a small number of times. The rearrangement links TRBV2 to TRBJ2-7, with D maybe TRBD2 (5 bases). Trimming cost V 4 bases and J 6 bases, with 13 bases left between them. This CDR3 is built from 13 residues. Germline lookup yields CDR1 SNHLY and CDR2 FYNNEI. For the CDR3, the DNA is TGTGCCAGCAGTGTCTACGGAGGAGGCGAGCAGTACTTC. This translates into CASSVYGGGEQYF.

This rearrangement joins TRBV5-1 to TRBJ1-6, with D hard to call. CDR1 is SGHRS and CDR2 is YFSETQ in the germline V gene. This CDR3 is built from 13 residues. Trimming pared 0 bases from V and 14 bases from J, leaving 12 bases between. CDR3 DNA sequence: TGCGCCAGCAGCTTGGGGGCCTTCGCGACCCTCCACTTT. This gives the protein CASSLGAFATLHF.

CDR3 bases: TGTGCCAGCAGTTCGCGGATGAGCGAGCAGTACTTC. This translates into CASSSRMSEQYF. V gene TRBV27 combines with J gene TRBJ2-7; D gene ambiguous. Germline CDR1 reads MNHEY; CDR2 reads SMNVEV (reference sequence). There are 12 residues in the CDR3. Trimming removed 4 bases from V and 6 bases from J, with 10 bases in between.

This clone was counted a single time. The chain is built from TRBV7-9 and TRBJ1-4; perhaps TRBD1 as D (6 bases). The CDR3 runs 13 residues. The V end was cut by 5 bases, the J end by 7 bases, with 11 bases between. Looked up from germline, CDR1 is SEHNR and CDR2 is FQNEAQ (reference sequence). The CDR3 DNA sequence: TGTGCCAGCAGCCTCGGGACATCTGAAAAACTGTTTTTT. Translation gives CASSLGTSEKLFF. Complete variable domain (other parts from reference TRBV7-9 and TRBJ1-4): DTGVSQNPRHKITKRGQNVTFRCDPISEHNRLYWYRQTLGQGPEFLTYFQNEAQLEKSRLLSDRFSAERPKGSFSTLEIQRTEQGDSAMYLCASSLGTSEKLFFGSGTQLSVL.

CDR3 protein: CASSTRMTTYGYTF. DNA for the CDR3: TGTGCCAGCAGCACCCGGATGACTACCTATGGCTACACCTTC. The chain uses TRBV9 and TRBJ1-2; unclear D gene. The V and J ends lost 4 bases and 4 bases respectively, with 14 bases between them. The germline V gene has CDR1 SGDLS and CDR2 YYNGEE. This CDR3 spans 14 amino acids.